Below are 11 T cell receptor beta chains sequenced from a single sample in a study of T cells in Graves' hyperthyroidism and ophthalmopathy. TCR beta CDR3 regions were amplified from RNA. When the TCR CDR3 underwent first-round RT-PCR, the HTBI primer set was used. TCRdb reprocessed the multiplex PCR reads via MiXCR and lists one record per CDR3 protein. This sample yields a few hundred thousand distinct CDR3 sequences, of which over 15% are seen a single time; about 14% belongs to the top ten. Sequencing was done on a sample of blood. The receptor source for this set is a woman in her thirties or forties with Graves' ophthalmopathy.

A few counts support this clonotype. This sequence joins TRBV4-1 and TRBJ1-2; 10 bases align to TRBD1. Germline V gene data show CDR1 as MGHRA and CDR2 as YSYEKL. V dropped 1 base and J dropped 3; count of bases not matched to a gene: 8. The length of the CDR3 is 17 residues. The CDR3 region has the DNA TGCGCCAGCAGCCAAGTGGGACAGGGGTCCGACTACTATGGCTACACCTTC. Encoded protein: CASSQVGQGSDYYGYTF.

There are many counts of this clonotype. The V and J genes are TRBV4-2 and TRBJ2-7; 11 bases fit TRBD1. In germline, CDR1 is LGHNA, CDR2 YNFKEQ. The CDR3 extends over 15 amino acids. With V trimmed by 4 bases and J by 3 bases, 5 bases remained unmatched. CDR3 DNA: TGTGCCAGCAGCCCGACGGGACAGGGGGTCTACGAGCAGTACTTC. Protein: CASSPTGQGVYEQYF.

This clonotype has a count of ten or more. The chain couples TRBV18 to TRBJ2-2; D is ambiguous. CDR1 is KGHSH, CDR2 LQKENI, per germline. CDR3 length equals 16 residues. V dropped 3 bases and J dropped 3 bases, with 14 bases sitting between them. CDR3 nucleotides: TGTGCCAGCTCACCCGCCGCCGGTGCGTACACCGGGGAGCTGTTTTTT. Translated: CASSPAAGAYTGELFF. Complete variable domain (other parts from reference TRBV18 and TRBJ2-2): NAGVMQNPRHLVRRRGQEARLRCSPMKGHSHVYWYRQLPEEGLKFMVYLQKENIIDESGMPKERFSAEFPKEGPSILRIQQVVRGDSAAYFCASSPAAGAYTGELFFGEGSRLTVL.

This clonotype was detected many times. This chain joins TRBV6-5 and TRBJ1-1, with a possible D match to TRBD1 (5 bases). CDR1 is MNHEY and CDR2 is SVGAGI in the germline V gene. V lost 5 bases and J lost 2, with 12 bases in between. The length of the CDR3 is 14 residues. The CDR3 bases are TGTGCCAGCAGTATACAGGAGGGAAACACTGAAGCTTTCTTT. This sequence encodes CASSIQEGNTEAFF.

There are many counts of this clonotype. V and J are TRBV9 and TRBJ2-7, with 9 bases aligning to TRBD1. Germline values: CDR1 SGDLS, CDR2 YYNGEE. The CDR3 loop spans 14 amino acids. The V gene end was trimmed by 0 bases and the J gene end by 5 bases; junction bases not matched to a gene: 3. This chain's CDR3 is CASSVGTGVDEQYF. In DNA, the CDR3 is TGTGCCAGCAGCGTAGGGACAGGGGTGGACGAGCAGTACTTC.

This clonotype showed up many times. The chain has TRBV27 and TRBJ1-5; 8 bases agree with TRBD1. V lost 4 bases, J lost 3 bases, and 5 bases stayed unmatched. Germline V lookup: CDR1 MNHEY, CDR2 SMNVEV (reference sequence). CDR3 length equals 15 residues. The CDR3 DNA reads TGTGCCAGCAGTTCCGGGACAGGCTTCAATCAGCCCCAGCATTTT. Translated, it gives CASSSGTGFNQPQHF.

Ten or more counts support this clonotype. V is TRBV19 and J is TRBJ1-3; D uncertain. This CDR3 contains 13 residues. Deletions cut 10 bases from V and 2 bases from J, with 12 bases between. Germline V gene lookup returns CDR1 LNHDA and CDR2 SQIVND (reference sequence). The CDR3: CATRPGAGNTIYF. CDR3 DNA sequence: TGTGCCACCAGGCCGGGAGCTGGAAACACCATATATTTT.

This clonotype was counted at least ten times. The J gene is TRBJ1-1, the V gene TRBV2; maybe TRBD1 (6 bases). CDR1 SNHLY and CDR2 FYNNEI come from the germline V gene. The CDR3 is 14 amino acids. V dropped 6 bases and J dropped 5 bases, with 16 bases sitting between them. The CDR3, as DNA: TGTGCCAGCAGGATTAATACAGGGCGGACTGAAGCTTTCTTT. Its translation: CASRINTGRTEAFF.

This clonotype appeared many times. V gene TRBV28 combines with J gene TRBJ1-5; no reliable D call. The CDR3 covers 8 residues. V lost 10 bases and J lost 7, with 2 bases in between. From germline, CDR1 is MDHEN and CDR2 SYDVKM. In nucleotides, the CDR3 is TGTGCCATCCAGCCCCAGCATTTT. It is translated as CAIQPQHF.

The chain recombines TRBV5-1 with TRBJ2-7, with 10 bases aligning to TRBD1. CDR1 and CDR2 (germline): SGHRS, YFSETQ. V lost 8 bases, J lost 6 bases, and 2 bases stayed unmatched. The CDR3 has 11 residues. The CDR3 is CASRTGGEQYF. For the CDR3, the DNA is TGCGCCAGTAGGACAGGGGGCGAGCAGTACTTC.

This clonotype was seen repeatedly, ten times or more. The chain uses TRBV19 and TRBJ1-1, with D maybe TRBD1 (5 bases). Between the trimmed V and J ends, which lost 3 bases and 0 bases, there was a span of 17 bases. This CDR3 is 17 amino acids long. CDR1 is LNHDA, CDR2 SQIVND, per germline (reference sequence). The DNA of the CDR3 is TGTGCCAGTAGTATCGGGGGGACCGGCCTCATGAACACTGAAGCTTTCTTT. Translated: CASSIGGTGLMNTEAFF.